This T cell receptor (beta chain) appears in the sequencing data of a study of OX40 agonist ivuxolimab in advanced cancers. Study summary: Each patient was given ivuxolimab into a vein every 2 weeks, at 0.01 to 10 mg/kg. Whole-study results and caveats: A proportion of nonresponders additionally exhibited low normalized T-cell clonal expansion.

The table came from immunoSEQ multiplex PCR; TCRdb's copy has only in-frame clones and leaves some out. The sample includes approximately 73,000 clones, about nine tenths seen only once; the top ten take 2.8%. The CDR3 has 12 amino acids. Germline V gene sequence: CDR1 LNHDA, CDR2 SQIVND (reference sequence). V lost 7 bases and J 7 bases, leaving 13 bases between the germline ends. As regards this clone: Its target is not known.

V gene TRBV19 combines with J gene TRBJ1-1; maybe TRBD1 (5 bases). The sample here was CD4+ or CD8+ T cells sorted from blood, taken in a trial of the OX40 agonist ivuxolimab. This clonotype originated in an adult with an advanced solid tumor such as melanoma, head and neck, liver or kidney cancer. The CDR3 region has the DNA TGTGCCAGTACCTACGGGACGTTTGAAGCTTTCTTT. This encodes CASTYGTFEAFF. Looking up the rest from reference TRBV19 and TRBJ1-1 gives the full variable domain: DGGITQSPKYLFRKEGQNVTLSCEQNLNHDAMYWYRQDPGQGLRLIYYSQIVNDFQKGDIAEGYSVSREKKESFPLTVTSAQKNPTAFYLCASTYGTFEAFFGQGTRLTVV.